Listed here are 27 T cell receptor beta chains from one sample, sequenced in a study of blood T cell repertoires in COVID-19. This table comes from immunoSEQ multiplex PCR, and its TCRdb copy is limited to in-frame clones, with some not included. The sample has 15,000 to 25,000 clones; less than 85% are singletons. The sequencing input was peripheral blood. The origin of the receptors is a man older than 75 with acute or convalescent COVID-19.

The chain carries TRBV28 and TRBJ2-7; D is possibly TRBD1 (5 bases). This CDR3 is 13 amino acids long. Germline V gene lookup returns CDR1 MDHEN and CDR2 SYDVKM. V was clipped by 6 bases and J by 4 bases, with 13 bases between them. CDR3 nucleotides: TGTGCCAGCAGAAAGGGGTCCAGGTACGAGCAGTACTTC. Amino acids: CASRKGSRYEQYF.

The chain has TRBV5-4 and TRBJ2-7, with 9 bases identical to TRBD2. The CDR3 is 14 residues long. Germline V gene data show CDR1 as SGHNT and CDR2 as YYREEE (reference sequence). Trimming cost V 0 bases and J 10 bases; bases outside gene matches: 8. CDR3 nucleotide sequence: TGTGCCAGCAGCTTGGACTTACTAGCGGGTATACAGTACTTC. Protein: CASSLDLLAGIQYF.

This chain joins TRBV11-2 and TRBJ2-2, with D maybe TRBD1 (6 bases). This CDR3 spans 14 amino acids. Trimming removed 6 bases at V and 5 bases at J, with 13 bases between. The germline gives CDR1 SGHAT, CDR2 FQNNGV. CDR3 sequence reads: CASSPRQGTGELFF. The CDR3 bases are TGTGCCAGCAGTCCCCGCCAGGGGACCGGGGAGCTGTTTTTT.

The V and J genes are TRBV30 and TRBJ1-2; the D is unclear. CDR1 and CDR2 (germline): GTSNPN, SVGIG (reference sequence). Trimming cost V 1 base and J 3 bases, with 12 bases left between them. This CDR3 region has 14 residues. In DNA form, the CDR3 reads TGTGCCTGGAGTGAGAGGGTGGAGGACTATGGCTACACCTTC. This encodes CAWSERVEDYGYTF. Full variable domain (remainder filled in from reference TRBV30 and TRBJ1-2): SQTIHQWPATLVQPVGSPLSLECTVEGTSNPNLYWYRQAAGRGLQLLFYSVGIGQISSEVPQNLSASRPQDRQFILSSKKLLLSDSGFYLCAWSERVEDYGYTFGSGTRLTVV.

The sample holds a few counts of this clone. The rearrangement links TRBV6-4 to TRBJ2-3; TRBD2 agrees at 8 bases. J lost 2 bases, V lost 3 bases, and 7 bases had no gene match. The germline CDR1 and CDR2 sequences are MRHNA and SNTAGT. The CDR3 runs to 16 residues. CDR3 DNA sequence: TGTGCCAGCAGTGATAAAGCGGGAGTCCCCACAGATACGCAGTATTTT. Its protein is CASSDKAGVPTDTQYF.

This rearrangement joins TRBV28 to TRBJ1-3; 8 positions match TRBD1. CDR3 size: 15 residues. V shed 7 bases and J 4 bases; nucleotides not matched to a gene: 9. Looked up from germline, CDR1 is MDHEN and CDR2 is SYDVKM. CDR3 residues: CASTPGTGYGNTIYF. CDR3 sequence (DNA): TGTGCCAGCACCCCCGGGACAGGTTACGGAAACACCATATATTTT.

The rearrangement uses TRBV6-5 and TRBJ2-7, with 13 bases aligning to TRBD2. With 2 bases clipped from V and 6 bases from J, the junction kept 4 bases outside the gene matches. Germline CDR1 reads MNHEY; CDR2 reads SVGAGI. The CDR3 contains 15 residues. CDR3 nucleotides: TGTGCCAGCAGTTACATCACTAGCGGGAGGGGCGAGCAGTACTTC. Translating it yields CASSYITSGRGEQYF.

V gene TRBV6-2 or TRBV6-3 combines with J gene TRBJ2-1; D remains ambiguous. Germline V gene lookup returns CDR1 MNHEY and CDR2 SVGEGT. Trimming took off 2 bases at V and 6 bases at J, with 11 bases between the two ends. The CDR3 loop spans 14 amino acids. CDR3 coding DNA: TGTGCCAGCAGTTACCTGGGCCCTGGCAATGAGCAGTTCTTC. Its protein product is CASSYLGPGNEQFF.

The V call is TRBV7-8, the J call TRBJ1-1; 8 nucleotides agree with TRBD1. Germline V gene data show CDR1 as SGHVS and CDR2 as FQNEAQ. With 2 bases clipped from V and 6 bases from J, the junction kept 2 bases outside the gene matches. The CDR3 contains 13 residues. The CDR3 here is CASSLQGASEAFF. The DNA for the CDR3 is TGTGCCAGCAGCTTACAGGGGGCATCTGAAGCTTTCTTT.

The rearrangement joins TRBV18 to TRBJ2-3; 8 bases fit TRBD2. The germline V gene has CDR1 KGHSH and CDR2 LQKENI. The CDR3 has 18 amino acids. The ends lost 3 bases at V and 2 bases at J; junction bases unmatched: 13. This CDR3 is CASSPDERELRFTDTQYF. The CDR3, as DNA: TGTGCCAGCTCACCTGATGAGCGGGAGCTTCGGTTCACAGATACGCAGTATTTT.

The chain carries TRBV6-5 and TRBJ2-3; 7 nucleotides line up with TRBD2. This CDR3 comprises 14 residues. The junction had 5 bases not matched to a gene; V was cut back by 6 bases and J by 2 bases. Germline loops: CDR1 MNHEY, CDR2 SVGAGI. CDR3 bases: TGTGCCAGCAGGGGGACTACTGACACAGATACGCAGTATTTT. Translated, it gives CASRGTTDTDTQYF.

J is TRBJ2-1 and V is TRBV10-2; possible D gene TRBD1, 6 bases. This CDR3 has 17 residues. Trimming pared 2 bases from V and 0 bases from J, leaving 14 bases between. CDR1 is WSHSY, CDR2 SAAADI, per germline. CDR3 protein: CASSEIRTATSYNEQFF. DNA of the CDR3: TGCGCCAGCAGTGAGATTAGGACAGCCACCTCCTACAATGAGCAGTTCTTC.

The chain joins TRBV24-1 to TRBJ2-7; 8 nucleotides agree with TRBD1. There are 16 residues in the CDR3. The trim removed 3 bases at V and 0 bases at J, leaving 6 bases unmatched. Germline V gene lookup returns CDR1 KGHDR and CDR2 SFDVKD. CDR3 DNA sequence: TGTGCCACCAGTGATGGGACAGGCGAGAGCTCCTACGAGCAGTACTTC. This encodes CATSDGTGESSYEQYF.

CDR3 sequence reads: CASQGDSPLHF. The DNA for the CDR3 is TGTGCCAGCCAGGGTGATTCACCCCTCCACTTT. This rearrangement joins TRBV28 to TRBJ1-6, with a possible D match to TRBD1 (5 bases). CDR3 length: 11 amino acids. Trimming removed 8 bases at V and 8 bases at J, with 7 bases between. Germline V lookup: CDR1 MDHEN, CDR2 SYDVKM.

The CDR3 coding sequence is TGCGCCAGCAGCCATCAGGGGGCGGGATATGGCTACACCTTC. This codes for CASSHQGAGYGYTF. The J gene is TRBJ1-2, the V gene TRBV4-1; TRBD1 matches 8 bases. The CDR3 totals 14 residues. Per germline, CDR1 MGHRA and CDR2 YSYEKL. The V segment lost 3 bases and the J segment 5 bases; nucleotides outside the gene matches: 5.

The V call is TRBV7-2, the J call TRBJ2-7, with TRBD1 as a possible D gene (5 bases). The CDR3 is 14 residues long. Per the germline V gene, CDR1 is SGHTA and CDR2 is FQGNSA. V gave up 1 base and J gave up 4 bases, with 11 bases separating them. CDR3 sequence reads: CASSLVAQEYEQYF. In DNA form, the CDR3 reads TGTGCCAGCAGCTTAGTAGCACAGGAGTACGAGCAGTACTTC.

This clone was found a few times. V is TRBV5-1 and J is TRBJ1-3, with 7 bases that match TRBD1. The CDR3 loop spans 15 amino acids. From germline, CDR1 is SGHRS and CDR2 YFSETQ. Trimming cost V 5 bases and J 0 bases; bases outside gene matches: 5. In nucleotides, the CDR3 is TGCGCCAGCAGAGCAGGACAGGCCTCTGGAAACACCATATATTTT. It specifies CASRAGQASGNTIYF.

The chain employs TRBV9 and TRBJ1-1; tentatively, D is TRBD1 (5 bases). The V and J ends lost 0 bases and 3 bases respectively, with 6 bases between them. In germline, CDR1 is SGDLS, CDR2 YYNGEE. The CDR3 is made up of 13 amino acids. The CDR3 nucleotides read TGTGCCAGCAGCGTAGCGGGGGACACTGAAGCTTTCTTT. It codes for CASSVAGDTEAFF.

The V gene is TRBV12-3 or TRBV12-4, the J gene TRBJ1-1; D gene uncertain. The CDR3 is 13 amino acids. V lost 2 bases, J lost 3 bases, and 7 bases lay in between. The CDR3 protein is CASSLQVYTEAFF. As DNA, the CDR3 is TGTGCCAGCAGTTTACAGGTGTACACTGAAGCTTTCTTT.

The genes are TRBV5-6 and TRBJ2-2; D might be TRBD1 (5 bases). CDR1 and CDR2 from the germline V gene are SGHDT and YYEEEE. Trimming left V 1 base short and J 7 bases short, with 17 bases between. This CDR3 has 16 amino acids. The CDR3 loop reads CASSLRDSLPRGELFF. The CDR3 DNA reads as TGTGCCAGCAGCTTGCGAGACAGCCTTCCTCGCGGGGAGCTGTTTTTT.

The rearrangement joins TRBV28 to TRBJ1-1, with 7 bases identical to TRBD1. From germline, CDR1 is MDHEN and CDR2 SYDVKM. The CDR3 has 15 amino acids. With 0 bases clipped from V and 1 base from J, the junction kept 2 bases outside the gene matches. The CDR3 sequence: CASSLWGTANTEAFF. Here the CDR3 DNA reads TGTGCCAGCAGTTTATGGGGGACAGCGAACACTGAAGCTTTCTTT.

V usage is TRBV29-1 and J usage is TRBJ1-2; possibly TRBD1 for D (5 bases). The length of the CDR3 is 11 residues. V lost 5 bases and J 8 bases, leaving 12 bases between the germline ends. CDR1 is SQVTM and CDR2 is ANQGSEA in the germline V gene. CDR3 sequence: CSVHAGRGYTF. The CDR3 coding sequence is TGCAGCGTTCATGCAGGGCGGGGCTACACCTTC.

The J gene is TRBJ2-5, the V gene TRBV13; the D is unclear. Between the trimmed V and J ends, which lost 0 bases and 5 bases, there was a span of 13 bases. The germline V gene encodes CDR1 PRHDT and CDR2 FYEKMQ (reference sequence). The CDR3 extends over 15 amino acids. The CDR3 nucleotides read TGTGCCAGCAGCTTAGGAGTACAGCCTGGGGAGACCCAGTACTTC. Translated: CASSLGVQPGETQYF.

Only one count was recorded for this clone. The chain uses TRBV6-5 and TRBJ1-1, with D possibly being TRBD1 (5 bases). CDR1 is MNHEY and CDR2 is SVGAGI in the germline V gene. CDR3 length equals 13 residues. V lost 5 bases and J 4 bases, leaving 11 bases between the germline ends. CDR3 coding DNA: TGTGCCAGCAGTAGGGGATGGGGCACTGAAGCTTTCTTT. Encoded protein: CASSRGWGTEAFF.

The V call is TRBV11-2, the J call TRBJ1-5; D may be TRBD1 (5 bases). V was cut by 5 bases and J by 7 bases, with 24 bases left in between. The germline V gene has CDR1 SGHAT and CDR2 FQNNGV. This CDR3 is built from 17 residues. In nucleotides, the CDR3 is TGTGCCAGCAGCCTCTCCTTGGGCAGGGATGTGAGGCAGCCCCAGCATTTT. As protein: CASSLSLGRDVRQPQHF.

The CDR3 protein is CASSFGSNLDTQYF. In DNA form, the CDR3 reads TGCGCCAGCAGCTTCGGGTCCAACCTAGATACGCAGTATTTT. The chain recombines TRBV5-1 with TRBJ2-3; D unresolved. The CDR3 consists of 14 residues. With 2 bases removed from V and 5 bases from J, the gap between germline ends came to 12 bases. Germline loops: CDR1 SGHRS, CDR2 YFSETQ.

The chain links TRBV20-1 to TRBJ2-7; tentative D call: TRBD2 (5 bases). CDR1 and CDR2 (germline): DFQATT, SNEGSKA (reference sequence). The CDR3 is made up of 11 amino acids. Trimming cost V 6 bases and J 6 bases, with 12 bases left between them. The CDR3, as DNA: TGCAGTGCCAGCGAGGGAGCCGAGCAGTACTTC. It yields the protein CSASEGAEQYF.